Ten or more counts support the clone carrying this T cell receptor (beta chain). Its antigen is unknown. Quantitative molecular-barcoded 5'-RACE generated the TCR beta libraries. Via MiXCR, TCRdb re-called the 5' RACE reads, giving one row per CDR3 protein. The sample includes some 250,000 distinct CDR3 sequences, about 10% seen only once; the top ten take less than 7%. The record originates from a study of CD8 T cells in ankylosing spondylitis. V was pared by 6 bases and J by 0 bases, with 4 bases of the junction left unmatched. Germline CDR1 is DFQATT and CDR2 is SNEGSKA (reference sequence). The CDR3 runs 13 residues. Findings and limits, study-wide: Seemingly distinctive of ankylosing spondylitis blood was a TCR beta motif formed by eight highly homologous variants. Matched ankylosing spondylitis synovial fluid reportedly showed significant enrichment of disease-linked clones. Peripheral blood samples showed relatively rare disease-linked clones, and these clones were CD8+.

Source material: blood, either unsorted or a sorted T cell fraction (not recorded which). This TCR came from a male donor with ankylosing spondylitis or in good health (not recorded which). The rearrangement joins TRBV20-1 to TRBJ1-1; 7 bases align to TRBD1. In DNA form, the CDR3 reads TGCAGTGCGGGGGGACAGATGAACACTGAAGCTTTCTTT. The encoded protein is CSAGGQMNTEAFF.